A selection of T cell receptor beta chains follows, all from one sample in a study of T cell repertoires in cytomegalovirus infection. MiXCR was run by TCRdb on the reads, yielding one entry per CDR3 protein. The sample holds 150,000 to 200,000 distinct CDR3 sequences, about 21% seen once. The sample was PBMCs. The receptor source for this set is a human donor in good health (CMV status not recorded). Some clones in this sample may be carry-over from other donors' samples. CDR3s include the opening cysteine and the closing phenylalanine or tryptophan. D genes are given only for firm matches. Some rows have no size entry. The others give once, few or many, or a class for an expanded clone.

clone_size: -; j_call: TRBJ2-7; d_call: -; v_call: TRBV12-3/TRBV12-4; cdr3_aa: CASSLRAGAYEQYF; cdr3_nt: TGTGCCAGCAGTTTAAGAGCGGGTGCCTACGAGCAGTACTTC
clone_size: -; j_call: TRBJ2-6; d_call: TRBD1; v_call: TRBV7-4; cdr3_aa: CASSSPPGQGSGANVLTF; cdr3_nt: TGTGCCAGCAGCTCCCCCCCGGGACAGGGCTCTGGGGCCAACGTCCTGACTTTC
clone_size: -; j_call: TRBJ1-1; d_call: -; v_call: TRBV7-9; cdr3_aa: CASRYSEREAFF; cdr3_nt: TGTGCCAGCAGGTACAGTGAGCGGGAAGCTTTCTTT
clone_size: -; j_call: TRBJ1-1; d_call: TRBD1; v_call: TRBV6-6; cdr3_aa: CASSKTGLNTEAFF; cdr3_nt: TGTGCCAGCAGTAAGACAGGGCTTAACACTGAAGCTTTCTTT
clone_size: -; j_call: TRBJ2-1; d_call: TRBD1; v_call: TRBV6-1; cdr3_aa: CASSTQGANEQFF; cdr3_nt: TGTGCCAGCAGTACACAGGGGGCCAATGAGCAGTTCTTC
clone_size: few; j_call: TRBJ1-4; d_call: TRBD1; v_call: TRBV12-3/TRBV12-4; cdr3_aa: CASSSTGGLVEKLFF; cdr3_nt: TGTGCCAGCAGTTCGACAGGGGGCCTTGTTGAAAAACTGTTTTTT
clone_size: -; j_call: TRBJ2-7; d_call: -; v_call: TRBV9; cdr3_aa: CASSARGANLRGQYF; cdr3_nt: TGTGCCAGCAGCGCCCGCGGGGCCAATCTACGAGGGCAGTACTTC
clone_size: few; j_call: TRBJ2-2; d_call: -; v_call: TRBV12-3/TRBV12-4; cdr3_aa: CASSSSGSNTGELFF; cdr3_nt: TGTGCCAGCAGTTCCTCGGGATCTAACACCGGGGAGCTGTTTTTT
clone_size: few; j_call: TRBJ2-5; d_call: -; v_call: TRBV5-4; cdr3_aa: CASSSYREETQYF; cdr3_nt: TGTGCCAGCAGCTCCTACAGAGAAGAGACCCAGTACTTC
clone_size: many; j_call: TRBJ2-3; d_call: -; v_call: TRBV7-8; cdr3_aa: CASSLGGVRTDTQYF; cdr3_nt: TGTGCCAGCAGCTTAGGAGGGGTGAGGACAGATACGCAGTATTTT
clone_size: many; j_call: TRBJ2-1; d_call: TRBD2; v_call: TRBV7-2; cdr3_aa: CASSSILHGSGRAGEQFF; cdr3_nt: TGTGCCAGCAGCTCAATACTTCACGGTAGCGGGAGGGCCGGGGAGCAGTTCTTC
clone_size: -; j_call: TRBJ1-5; d_call: -; v_call: TRBV29-1; cdr3_aa: CSVAQNNQPQHF; cdr3_nt: TGCAGCGTTGCTCAGAACAATCAGCCCCAGCATTTT
clone_size: few; j_call: TRBJ2-6; d_call: -; v_call: TRBV5-1; cdr3_aa: CASSHGEAGANVLTF; cdr3_nt: TGCGCCAGCAGCCACGGGGAAGCTGGGGCCAACGTCCTGACTTTC
clone_size: -; j_call: TRBJ1-2; d_call: TRBD1; v_call: TRBV6-8; cdr3_aa: CASRRLRAGGEYGYTF; cdr3_nt: TGTGCCAGCAGAAGGCTAAGGGCAGGGGGCGAGTATGGCTACACCTTC
clone_size: -; j_call: TRBJ2-1; d_call: TRBD2; v_call: TRBV14; cdr3_aa: CASSQKPGLAGQSSYNEQFF; cdr3_nt: TGTGCCAGCAGCCAAAAACCGGGACTAGCGGGCCAGAGCTCCTACAATGAGCAGTTCTTC
clone_size: -; j_call: TRBJ1-2; d_call: -; v_call: TRBV6-5; cdr3_aa: CASSLLGPANYGYTF; cdr3_nt: TGTGCCAGCAGCCTTCTAGGCCCCGCTAACTATGGCTACACCTTC
clone_size: -; j_call: TRBJ2-1; d_call: -; v_call: TRBV14; cdr3_aa: CASSQVLLAQYNEQFF; cdr3_nt: TGTGCCAGCAGCCAAGTTTTACTAGCCCAATACAATGAGCAGTTCTTC
clone_size: few; j_call: TRBJ2-1; d_call: TRBD2; v_call: TRBV11-3; cdr3_aa: CASSTSGRPYNEQFF; cdr3_nt: TGTGCCAGCAGCACTAGCGGGAGGCCCTACAATGAGCAGTTCTTC
clone_size: few; j_call: TRBJ2-7; d_call: TRBD1; v_call: TRBV6-8; cdr3_aa: CASTPSGTGVAYEQYF; cdr3_nt: TGTGCCAGCACCCCCTCCGGGACAGGGGTGGCCTACGAGCAGTACTTC
clone_size: once; j_call: TRBJ1-2; d_call: -; v_call: TRBV5-1; cdr3_aa: CASSLADGGYTF; cdr3_nt: TGCGCCAGCAGCTTGGCGGACGGGGGCTACACCTTC
clone_size: -; j_call: TRBJ1-2; d_call: -; v_call: TRBV15; cdr3_aa: CATSRDSGNYDYTF; cdr3_nt: TGTGCCACCAGCAGAGATTCAGGGAACTATGACTACACCTTC
clone_size: -; j_call: TRBJ2-5; d_call: -; v_call: TRBV19; cdr3_aa: CASSMRVQIQETQYF; cdr3_nt: TGTGCCAGTAGTATGAGGGTACAAATCCAAGAGACCCAGTACTTC
clone_size: few; j_call: TRBJ2-3; d_call: -; v_call: TRBV18; cdr3_aa: CASSPGLAIVDTQYF; cdr3_nt: TGTGCCAGCTCACCAGGGCTAGCAATTGTGGATACGCAGTATTTT
clone_size: many; j_call: TRBJ2-7; d_call: -; v_call: TRBV12-3/TRBV12-4; cdr3_aa: CASSLAYGDYEQYF; cdr3_nt: TGTGCCAGCAGTTTAGCTTACGGGGACTACGAGCAGTACTTC
clone_size: -; j_call: TRBJ2-7; d_call: -; v_call: TRBV5-1; cdr3_aa: CASSSTGAYEQYF; cdr3_nt: TGCGCCAGCAGCTCAACGGGTGCCTACGAGCAGTACTTC
clone_size: once; j_call: TRBJ2-3; d_call: -; v_call: TRBV7-3; cdr3_aa: CASSPGTATRTDTQYF; cdr3_nt: TGTGCCAGCAGCCCCGGGACGGCAACTCGCACAGATACGCAGTATTTT
clone_size: -; j_call: TRBJ2-5; d_call: -; v_call: TRBV6-1; cdr3_aa: CASSEGRGQETQYF; cdr3_nt: TGTGCCAGCAGTGAAGGGAGGGGCCAAGAGACCCAGTACTTC
clone_size: few; j_call: TRBJ2-7; d_call: TRBD2; v_call: TRBV4-1; cdr3_aa: CASSQPSGRTGVRNEQYF; cdr3_nt: TGCGCCAGCAGCCAACCTAGCGGGCGGACGGGGGTTAGGAACGAGCAGTACTTC
clone_size: few; j_call: TRBJ1-2; d_call: -; v_call: TRBV5-3; cdr3_aa: CASSRRTVDNYGYTF; cdr3_nt: TGTGCCAGCAGCCGCCGGACAGTAGATAACTATGGCTACACCTTC
clone_size: -; j_call: TRBJ2-6; d_call: TRBD1; v_call: TRBV11-3; cdr3_aa: CASSSGQGSGANVLTF; cdr3_nt: TGTGCCAGCAGCTCGGGACAGGGGTCTGGGGCCAACGTCCTGACTTTC
clone_size: -; j_call: TRBJ1-6; d_call: -; v_call: TRBV20-1; cdr3_aa: CSAASDSRSPLHF; cdr3_nt: TGCAGTGCTGCCTCGGATAGCCGATCACCCCTCCACTTT
clone_size: few; j_call: TRBJ1-1; d_call: -; v_call: TRBV20-1; cdr3_aa: CSARERPQGLKTEAFF; cdr3_nt: TGCAGTGCTAGAGAGAGGCCTCAGGGGTTGAAAACTGAAGCTTTCTTT
clone_size: -; j_call: TRBJ2-1; d_call: TRBD2; v_call: TRBV5-8; cdr3_aa: CASEPGLAVNEQFF; cdr3_nt: TGTGCCAGCGAACCGGGACTAGCGGTCAATGAGCAGTTCTTC
clone_size: -; j_call: TRBJ2-1; d_call: TRBD2; v_call: TRBV6-2/TRBV6-3; cdr3_aa: CASSRLAREQFF; cdr3_nt: TGTGCCAGCAGTCGACTAGCACGGGAGCAGTTCTTC
clone_size: -; j_call: TRBJ2-2; d_call: TRBD2; v_call: TRBV2; cdr3_aa: CASSVASSGRGGELFF; cdr3_nt: TGTGCCAGCAGTGTTGCGTCCAGCGGGAGGGGTGGGGAGCTGTTTTTT
clone_size: many; j_call: TRBJ2-5; d_call: TRBD2; v_call: TRBV5-1; cdr3_aa: CASSHTIAGERGETQYF; cdr3_nt: TGCGCCAGCAGCCATACTATAGCGGGAGAGCGAGGGGAGACCCAGTACTTC
clone_size: -; j_call: TRBJ2-1; d_call: -; v_call: TRBV11-2; cdr3_aa: CASSLQGGLNEQFF; cdr3_nt: TGTGCCAGCAGCTTACAGGGCGGTCTCAATGAGCAGTTCTTC
clone_size: -; j_call: TRBJ1-1; d_call: -; v_call: TRBV7-9; cdr3_aa: CASSLKGGSSEAFF; cdr3_nt: TGTGCCAGCAGCTTAAAGGGGGGGTCTTCTGAAGCTTTCTTT
clone_size: few; j_call: TRBJ1-1; d_call: -; v_call: TRBV19; cdr3_aa: CASSTQATNTEAFF; cdr3_nt: TGTGCCAGTAGTACCCAAGCCACGAACACTGAAGCTTTCTTT
clone_size: many; j_call: TRBJ2-1; d_call: -; v_call: TRBV7-3; cdr3_aa: CASSLGQAYNEQFF; cdr3_nt: TGTGCCAGCAGCTTAGGACAAGCATACAATGAGCAGTTCTTC
clone_size: -; j_call: TRBJ1-1; d_call: TRBD1; v_call: TRBV11-2; cdr3_aa: CASSLGRGQGNTEAFF; cdr3_nt: TGTGCCAGCAGCTTAGGCAGGGGGCAAGGGAACACTGAAGCTTTCTTT